This T cell receptor (beta chain) was profiled in a study of cytomegalovirus exposure and HLA in healthy donors. Points from the study as a whole: In a later analysis, CMV-associated beta chains were mostly HLA-associated, it appeared.

Germline V CDR1 and CDR2: SNHLY, FYNNEI. The CDR3 is made up of 14 amino acids. Amplification used 60 Vbeta primers and 13 Jbeta primers. The table came from immunoSEQ multiplex PCR; TCRdb's copy has only in-frame clones and leaves some out. The profile shows under 95,000 clones, roughly 80% of them singletons. Points on this clone: Its antigen is unidentified.

This TCR came from a woman in her forties in good health and CMV-seropositive. Sequencing was performed on PBMCs. The chain joins TRBV2 to TRBJ1-4, with 7 bases that match TRBD1. As DNA, the CDR3 is TGTGCTATTACCCTCGGGCAGGGGGACGAAAAACTGTTTTTT. Translation gives CAITLGQGDEKLFF. The whole variable domain, filled in from reference TRBV2 and TRBJ1-4, reads EPEVTQTPSHQVTQMGQEVILRCVPISNHLYFYWYRQILGQKVEFLVSFYNNEISEKSEIFDDQFSVERPDGSNFTLKIRSTKLEDSAMYFCAITLGQGDEKLFFGSGTQLSVL.